This TCR beta chain was observed in a study of T cell responses to AZD1222 COVID-19 vaccine. V lost 2 bases and J lost 2; bases outside the gene matches: 3. The CDR3 is made up of 15 amino acids. In germline, CDR1 is SGHAT, CDR2 FQNNGV. In this sample, this clone turned up a few times. Clones were sequenced by immunoSEQ multiplex PCR, and TCRdb holds only the in-frame ones, with some missing. The sample lists around 94,000 clones, roughly 83% occurring once. The sequenced sample was peripheral blood, obtained on day 0 of AZD1222 vaccination. The chain couples TRBV11-2 to TRBJ1-5; 7 bases are shared with TRBD1. This sequence originates from an adult in good health. CDR3 nucleotides: TGTGCCAGCAGCTTAACAGGGACAGGCAATCAGCCCCAGCATTTT. Encoded protein: CASSLTGTGNQPQHF.